This T cell receptor (beta chain) was sequenced during a study of blood T cells in healthy people across ages. Notes on the study in general: Per million T cells, TCR beta diversity dropped roughly linearly as age increased. Investigators viewed diversity estimates from one million T cells as underestimates, the study reported. CMV status of donors was unknown, possibly confounding expanded clonotype changes.

This clonotype was seen more than once but under ten times. Its antigen is not known. For the second PCR, which ran for about 6 to 12 cycles, a sample-barcoded 5' primer and a J-beta primer mix were used. TCRdb used MiXCR to reprocess the 5' RACE reads, holding one entry per CDR3 protein. The repertoire holds hundreds of thousands of distinct CDR3 sequences, with about 59% as singletons. The CDR3 sequence is 15 residues long. After removal of 4 bases from V and 4 bases from J, the junction contained 5 bases not matched to a gene. This clonotype was obtained from a man aged 25 to 40 in good health. The chain is built from TRBV12-3 or TRBV12-4 and TRBJ2-3; TRBD2 aligns across 10 bases. The material sequenced was blood. The CDR3 sequence is CASSSVAGGADTQYF. The CDR3 DNA sequence: TGTGCCAGCAGTTCCGTAGCGGGGGGTGCAGATACGCAGTATTTT.